These T cell receptor beta chains were read from a single sample in a study of blood T cell repertoires in COVID-19. Assay used: immunoSEQ multiplex PCR; TCRdb lists only in-frame clones, some missing. Found here are about 120,000 clones, 70% to 90% of them singletons; the top ten hold roughly 1%. Sequenced sample: peripheral blood. The receptors stem from a woman aged 50 to 65 with active or convalescent COVID-19. The CDR3 runs from the conserved cysteine through the conserved F or W. The D gene is left open where the match is weak. Expanded clones are given a class, and other clones once, few, many or no size at all.

j_call d_call v_call clone_size cdr3_aa cdr3_nt
TRBJ2-3 TRBD2 TRBV10-3 NA CAISESREGSTDTQYF TGTGCCATCAGTGAGTCGCGGGAGGGGAGCACAGATACGCAGTATTTT
TRBJ1-6 NA TRBV15 once CATSRTFFRGGRSSYNSPLHF TGTGCCACCAGCAGAACTTTTTTTCGTGGGGGGAGGAGCTCCTATAATTCACCCCTCCACTTT
TRBJ1-2 TRBD1 TRBV6-5 NA CASSYPGQGTYGYTF TGTGCCAGCAGTTACCCGGGACAGGGGACGTATGGCTACACCTTC
TRBJ1-5 TRBD1 TRBV9 NA CASSPGQGGQPQHF TGTGCCAGCAGCCCGGGACAGGGCGGTCAGCCCCAGCATTTT
TRBJ2-1 TRBD2 TRBV4-2 NA CASRSPAGTEQFF TGTGCCAGCAGGTCCCCAGCGGGAACTGAGCAGTTCTTC
TRBJ2-5 TRBD2 TRBV6-6 NA CASSYIPGGIKETQYF TGTGCCAGCAGTTACATCCCGGGAGGGATAAAAGAGACCCAGTACTTC
TRBJ2-1 NA TRBV28 NA CASSTYRPEQFF TGTGCCAGCAGTACCTATCGTCCTGAGCAGTTCTTC
TRBJ2-3 NA TRBV28 NA CASSLVSGGTDTQYF TGTGCCAGCAGTTTAGTTTCGGGGGGCACAGATACGCAGTATTTT
TRBJ1-3 NA TRBV7-2 NA CASSLARGGGRDGNTIYF TGTGCCAGCAGCTTAGCGAGGGGTGGCGGGAGAGATGGAAACACCATATATTTT
TRBJ2-3 TRBD2 TRBV9 NA CASSVGVEAGTDTQYF TGTGCCAGCAGCGTAGGGGTGGAAGCGGGAACAGATACGCAGTATTTT
TRBJ2-1 TRBD2 TRBV11-3 NA CASSLFSGRSENNEQFF TGTGCCAGCAGCTTATTTAGCGGGAGGTCCGAAAACAATGAGCAGTTCTTC
TRBJ2-1 TRBD1 TRBV28 NA CASSYSPPGTGPYNEQFF TGTGCCAGCAGTTATAGCCCCCCCGGGACAGGCCCTTACAATGAGCAGTTCTTC
TRBJ2-1 NA TRBV6-6 NA CASSYQGPLDEQFF TGTGCCAGCAGTTACCAGGGGCCTCTGGATGAGCAGTTCTTC
TRBJ1-2 NA TRBV7-9 NA CASSSDRYGYTF TGTGCCAGCAGCTCAGACAGATATGGCTACACCTTC
TRBJ2-3 TRBD1 TRBV7-3 NA CASSSDRVPTDTQYF TGTGCCAGCAGCTCCGACAGGGTCCCCACAGATACGCAGTATTTT
TRBJ1-5 TRBD1 TRBV19 NA CASSIGQGGANQHF TGTGCCAGTAGTATAGGTCAAGGGGGCGCAAACCAGCATTTT
TRBJ1-1 NA TRBV18 NA CASSLTGSGTEAFF TGTGCCAGCTCACTAACAGGGAGTGGGACTGAAGCTTTCTTT
TRBJ1-1 TRBD1 TRBV11-1 NA CASSLRQGWITEAFF TGTGCCAGCAGCTTAAGACAGGGTTGGATCACTGAAGCTTTCTTT
TRBJ2-1 TRBD1 TRBV5-4 NA CASSGGQGKYNEQFF TGTGCCAGCAGCGGGGGACAGGGAAAATACAATGAGCAGTTCTTC
TRBJ2-1 TRBD2 TRBV5-6 NA CASSSQTSGPYNEQFF TGTGCCAGCAGCTCCCAGACTAGCGGACCTTACAATGAGCAGTTCTTC
TRBJ2-7 NA TRBV5-5 NA CASSFGGSRGEQYF TGTGCCAGCAGCTTCGGCGGGTCCCGGGGGGAGCAGTACTTC
TRBJ2-3 NA TRBV7-2 NA CASSLAASPSTDTQYF TGTGCCAGCAGCTTAGCGGCTAGTCCTAGCACAGATACGCAGTATTTT
TRBJ2-5 NA TRBV15 NA CATSRAGSQETQYF TGTGCCACCAGCAGAGCGGGGAGCCAAGAGACCCAGTACTTC
TRBJ2-3 NA TRBV28 NA CASSLGGTSTDTQYF TGTGCCAGCAGTTTAGGGGGGACTAGCACAGATACGCAGTATTTT
TRBJ2-3 NA TRBV6-1 NA CASSDRTDTQYF TGTGCCAGCAGTGATAGAACAGATACGCAGTATTTT
TRBJ2-5 TRBD1 TRBV5-1 NA CASSKHRGQETQYF TGCGCCAGCAGCAAACACAGGGGGCAGGAGACCCAGTACTTC
TRBJ2-6 NA TRBV7-6 NA CASSLSDSGANVLTF TGTGCCAGCAGCCTCAGCGACTCTGGGGCCAACGTCCTGACTTTC
TRBJ2-3 TRBD2 TRBV24-1 NA CATSDFRGLAGVADTQYF TGTGCCACCAGTGATTTCCGTGGACTAGCGGGAGTTGCAGATACGCAGTATTTT